A single sample gave rise to the 17 T cell receptor beta chains below, sequenced in a study of OX40 agonist ivuxolimab in advanced cancers. TCRdb's copy holds only in-frame clones and misses some; the assay was immunoSEQ multiplex PCR. The sample holds fewer than 90,000 clones; around nine tenths are singletons and the top ten take 2% to 3%. Source: CD4+ or CD8+ T cells sorted from blood, taken in a trial of the OX40 agonist ivuxolimab. The receptors were sampled from an adult with an advanced solid tumor such as melanoma, head and neck, liver or kidney cancer.

This clone appeared a few times. The rearrangement joins TRBV4-1 to TRBJ2-5, with a possible D match to TRBD1 (6 bases). Trimming removed 0 bases from V and 0 bases from J, with 17 bases in between. The CDR3 spans 18 residues. Germline assignment: CDR1 MGHRA and CDR2 YSYEKL. The CDR3 reads CASSQDSGESTHQETQYF. The CDR3 DNA follows: TGCGCCAGCAGCCAAGATTCAGGGGAATCAACCCACCAAGAGACCCAGTACTTC.

This clone was seen a single time. This chain joins TRBV7-2 and TRBJ1-2; a weak D match, TRBD1 (5 bases). Trimming pared 5 bases from V and 4 bases from J, leaving 17 bases between. Per the germline V gene, CDR1 is SGHTA and CDR2 is FQGNSA. The CDR3 runs to 15 residues. This CDR3 is CASSAGTGGSYGYTF. Written as DNA, the CDR3 is TGTGCCAGCAGCGCCGGGACGGGGGGGAGCTATGGCTACACCTTC.

This sequence joins TRBV28 and TRBJ2-7; 10 positions match TRBD2. The germline V gene encodes CDR1 MDHEN and CDR2 SYDVKM. V was pared by 7 bases and J by 5 bases, with 11 bases of the junction left unmatched. The CDR3 has 15 amino acids. The CDR3 DNA reads TGTGCCAGCACCAGAATCGGGACTAGCGTACACGAGCAGTACTTC. It is translated as CASTRIGTSVHEQYF.

In its sample, this clone was seen a few times. The gene calls are TRBV7-9 and TRBJ1-4; 8 bases fit TRBD1. The germline gives CDR1 SEHNR, CDR2 FQNEAQ (reference sequence). The CDR3 is 14 amino acids. The V segment lost 2 bases and the J segment 10 bases; nucleotides outside the gene matches: 6. The DNA for the CDR3 is TGTGCCAGCAGCTTACAGGGGGCCTCGGGAAAACTGTTTTTT. This gives the protein CASSLQGASGKLFF.

The CDR3 coding sequence is TGTGCCAGCAGTCCTCAGGGCCCGAACACTGAAGCTTTCTTT. Translated: CASSPQGPNTEAFF. The V gene is TRBV27, the J gene TRBJ1-1, with D perhaps matching TRBD1 (5 bases). CDR3 length: 14 amino acids. V dropped 5 bases and J dropped 1 base, with 11 bases sitting between them. The germline gives CDR1 MNHEY, CDR2 SMNVEV (reference sequence).

The chain has TRBV5-4 and TRBJ2-1, with unresolved D. CDR3 length: 15 amino acids. CDR1 is SGHNT, CDR2 YYREEE, per germline (reference sequence). V dropped 4 bases and J dropped 7 bases, with 18 bases sitting between them. CDR3 region: CASSPMWGNANEQFF. The CDR3 nucleotides read TGTGCCAGCAGCCCGATGTGGGGAAACGCGAATGAGCAGTTCTTC.

The rearrangement joins TRBV20-1 to TRBJ2-1, with no clear D. Looked up from germline, CDR1 is DFQATT and CDR2 is SNEGSKA (reference sequence). The CDR3 sequence is 11 residues long. V was clipped by 2 bases and J by 9 bases, with 8 bases between them. CDR3 loop: CSARIVSEQFF. CDR3 DNA sequence: TGCAGTGCTAGAATCGTGTCTGAGCAGTTCTTC.

The CDR3 region has the DNA TGTGCCAGCAGCCGTGGACAGAATTCCTATGGCTACACCTTC. Protein sequence: CASSRGQNSYGYTF. V gene TRBV4-2 combines with J gene TRBJ1-2, with D tentatively TRBD1 (6 bases). Trimming shortened V by 4 bases and J by 4 bases, and 13 bases separated the two germline ends. The CDR3 is 14 amino acids. Germline lookup yields CDR1 LGHNA and CDR2 YNFKEQ.

The rearrangement links TRBV30 to TRBJ1-4; 7 bases align to TRBD1. Unmatched junction bases numbered 11, after V lost 2 bases and J lost 8 bases. Germline values: CDR1 GTSNPN, CDR2 SVGIG (reference sequence). CDR3 length: 15 amino acids. The chain's CDR3 is CAWSLRQGTGEKLFF. The CDR3 DNA is TGTGCCTGGAGTTTAAGACAGGGAACAGGAGAAAAACTGTTTTTT.

V usage is TRBV9 and J usage is TRBJ1-6, with D perhaps matching TRBD1 (5 bases). This CDR3 is 16 amino acids long. The germline CDR1 and CDR2 sequences are SGDLS and YYNGEE. V lost 0 bases and J 6 bases, leaving 13 bases between the germline ends. Here the CDR3 DNA reads TGTGCCAGCAGCGTAGCTGGAGGGGAAGGTAATTCACCCCTCCACTTT. Its translation: CASSVAGGEGNSPLHF. Based on the CDR3 plus reference TRBV9 and TRBJ1-6, the full variable domain is DSGVTQTPKHLITATGQRVTLRCSPRSGDLSVYWYQQSLDQGLQFLIQYYNGEERAKGNILERFSAQQFPDLHSELNLSSLELGDSALYFCASSVAGGEGNSPLHFGNGTRLTVT.

The rearrangement links TRBV11-2 to TRBJ1-1, with 7 bases lining up with TRBD1. The V gene's germline CDR1 is SGHAT and CDR2 FQNNGV. The CDR3 loop spans 14 amino acids. With 5 bases clipped from V and 5 bases from J, the junction kept 8 bases outside the gene matches. The CDR3 DNA reads as TGTGCCAGCAGCCTTTCGACAGGGCATACTGAAGCTTTCTTT. Protein sequence: CASSLSTGHTEAFF. Using reference TRBV11-2 and TRBJ1-1 for the parts outside the CDR3, the full variable domain is EAGVAQSPRYKIIEKRQSVAFWCNPISGHATLYWYQQILGQGPKLLIQFQNNGVVDDSQLPKDRFSAERLKGVDSTLKIQPAKLEDSAVYLCASSLSTGHTEAFFGQGTRLTVV.

The chain recombines TRBV4-1 with TRBJ1-5; no clear D. The CDR3 loop spans 16 amino acids. Per the germline V gene, CDR1 is MGHRA and CDR2 is YSYEKL. V lost 0 bases and J 7 bases, leaving 16 bases between the germline ends. In DNA, the CDR3 is TGCGCCAGCAGCCAAGACAGGACCATTTTTTTACAGCCCCAGCATTTT. Amino acid sequence: CASSQDRTIFLQPQHF.

The J gene is TRBJ1-1, the V gene TRBV27; D ambiguous. Germline V gives CDR1 MNHEY, CDR2 SMNVEV (reference sequence). Trimming shortened V by 5 bases and J by 2 bases, and 9 bases separated the two germline ends. The CDR3 is made up of 13 amino acids. The DNA of the CDR3 is TGTGCCAGCAGTCCTCCCGGCAACACTGAAGCTTTCTTT. Translated: CASSPPGNTEAFF.

The chain combines TRBV6-1 with TRBJ1-1, with 9 bases lining up with TRBD1. The germline gives CDR1 MNHNS, CDR2 SASEGT. The junction had 7 bases not matched to a gene; V was cut back by 4 bases and J by 4 bases. The CDR3 sequence is 15 residues long. The CDR3 nucleotides are TGTGCCAGCAGTGGCCAACAGGGGGCGAGCACTGAAGCTTTCTTT. Protein sequence: CASSGQQGASTEAFF.

The chain recombines TRBV5-1 with TRBJ2-6; possible D gene TRBD2, 5 bases. The CDR3 contains 16 residues. Germline V lookup: CDR1 SGHRS, CDR2 YFSETQ. V was pared by 0 bases and J by 2 bases, with 9 bases between. CDR3 nucleotides: TGCGCCAGCAGCTTGGCCGCGGGCCCTGGGGCCAACGTCCTGACTTTC. Translating it yields CASSLAAGPGANVLTF.

This chain uses TRBV7-7 with TRBJ2-2; D is perhaps TRBD2 (6 bases). CDR1 is SSHAT, CDR2 FNYEAQ, per germline (reference sequence). The V and J ends lost 4 bases and 4 bases respectively, with 13 bases between them. This CDR3 is built from 15 residues. The CDR3 bases are TGTGCCAGCAGCTATGGTAGCGGTAGCACCGGGGAGCTGTTTTTT. Amino acid sequence: CASSYGSGSTGELFF.

The chain joins TRBV4-2 to TRBJ1-5; possibly TRBD1 for D (6 bases). Germline CDR1 is LGHNA and CDR2 is YNFKEQ. The V and J ends lost 3 bases and 4 bases respectively, with 22 bases between them. The CDR3 covers 18 residues. The CDR3 protein is CASSHPRGGEGSNQPQHF. DNA for the CDR3: TGTGCCAGCAGCCATCCCCGTGGGGGCGAGGGGTCTAATCAGCCCCAGCATTTT.